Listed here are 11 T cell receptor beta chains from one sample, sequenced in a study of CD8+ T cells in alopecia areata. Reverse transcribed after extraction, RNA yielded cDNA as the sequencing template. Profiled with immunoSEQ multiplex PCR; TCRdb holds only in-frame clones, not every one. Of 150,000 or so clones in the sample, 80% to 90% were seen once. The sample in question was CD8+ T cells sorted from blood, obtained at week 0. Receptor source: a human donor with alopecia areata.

CDR3 sequence (DNA): TGTGCCAGCACCTTCCGGTCTAGCAATCAGCCCCAGCATTTT. Amino acids: CASTFRSSNQPQHF. The chain is built from TRBV11-3 and TRBJ1-5; D is unresolved. V was cut by 7 bases and J by 0 bases, with 10 bases left in between. The CDR3 contains 14 residues. Germline V gene lookup returns CDR1 SGHNT and CDR2 YENEEA.

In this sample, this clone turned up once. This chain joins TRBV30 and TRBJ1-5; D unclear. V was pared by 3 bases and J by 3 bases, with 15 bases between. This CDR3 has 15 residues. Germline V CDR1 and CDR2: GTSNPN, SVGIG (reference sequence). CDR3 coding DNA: TGTGCCTGGAGCGCACGAGGCGGGCTCAATCAGCCCCAGCATTTT. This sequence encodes CAWSARGGLNQPQHF.

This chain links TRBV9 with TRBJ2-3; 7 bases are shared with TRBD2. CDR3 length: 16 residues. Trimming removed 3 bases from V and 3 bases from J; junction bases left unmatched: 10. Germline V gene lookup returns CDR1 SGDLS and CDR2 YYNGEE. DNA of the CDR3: TGTGCCAGCAGCGGGTGGGGAGGGCTCTGGACAGATACGCAGTATTTT. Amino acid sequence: CASSGWGGLWTDTQYF.

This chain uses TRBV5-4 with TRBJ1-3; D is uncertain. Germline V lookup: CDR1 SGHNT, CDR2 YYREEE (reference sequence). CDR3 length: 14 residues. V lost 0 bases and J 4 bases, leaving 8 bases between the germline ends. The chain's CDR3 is CASSLAGLGNTIYF. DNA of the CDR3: TGTGCCAGCAGCTTGGCCGGTTTGGGAAACACCATATATTTT.

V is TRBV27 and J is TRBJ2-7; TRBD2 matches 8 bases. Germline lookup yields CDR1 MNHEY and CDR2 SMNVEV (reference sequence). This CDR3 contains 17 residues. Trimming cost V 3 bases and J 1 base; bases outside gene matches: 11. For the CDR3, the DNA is TGTGCCAGCAGTTTTCTTGGTAGCGGGGACTTTTCCTACGAGCAGTACTTC. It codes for CASSFLGSGDFSYEQYF.

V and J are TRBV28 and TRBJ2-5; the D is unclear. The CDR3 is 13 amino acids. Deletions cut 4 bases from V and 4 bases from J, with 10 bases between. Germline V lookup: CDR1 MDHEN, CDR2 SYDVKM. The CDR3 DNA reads TGTGCCAGCAGTTCTGCGGTGGGAGAGACCCAGTACTTC. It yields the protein CASSSAVGETQYF. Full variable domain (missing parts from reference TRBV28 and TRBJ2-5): DVKVTQSSRYLVKRTGEKVFLECVQDMDHENMFWYRQDPGLGLRLIYFSYDVKMKEKGDIPEGYSVSREKKERFSLILESASTNQTSMYLCASSSAVGETQYFGPGTRLLVL.

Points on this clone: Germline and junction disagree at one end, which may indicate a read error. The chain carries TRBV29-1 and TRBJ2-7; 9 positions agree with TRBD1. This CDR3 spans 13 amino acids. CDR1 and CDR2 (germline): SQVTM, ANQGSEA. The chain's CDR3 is CSVGQGTPYEQYF. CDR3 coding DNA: TGCAGCGTGGGACAGGGAACCCCCTACGAACAGTACTTC.

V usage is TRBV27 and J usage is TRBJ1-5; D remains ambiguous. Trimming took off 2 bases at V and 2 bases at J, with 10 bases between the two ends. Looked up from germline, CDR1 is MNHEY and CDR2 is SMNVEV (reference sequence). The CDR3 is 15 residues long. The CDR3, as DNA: TGTGCCAGCAGTTTAGGGCCGAAGGGCAATCAGCCCCAGCATTTT. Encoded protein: CASSLGPKGNQPQHF.

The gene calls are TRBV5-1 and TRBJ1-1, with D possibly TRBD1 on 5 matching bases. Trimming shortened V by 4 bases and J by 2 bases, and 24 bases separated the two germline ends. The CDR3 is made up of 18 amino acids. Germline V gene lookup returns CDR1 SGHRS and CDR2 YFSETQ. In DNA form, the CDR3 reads TGCGCCAGCAGCCCGGCCATCGACAGTTCCCCGGGCAACACTGAAGCTTTCTTT. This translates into CASSPAIDSSPGNTEAFF.

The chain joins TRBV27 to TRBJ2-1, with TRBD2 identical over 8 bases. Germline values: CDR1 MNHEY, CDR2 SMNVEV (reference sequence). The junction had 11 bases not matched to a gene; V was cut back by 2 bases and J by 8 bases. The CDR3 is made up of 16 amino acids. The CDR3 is CASSLVGTSSFYEQFF. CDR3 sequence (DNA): TGTGCCAGCAGTTTAGTAGGGACTAGTAGTTTTTATGAGCAGTTCTTC.

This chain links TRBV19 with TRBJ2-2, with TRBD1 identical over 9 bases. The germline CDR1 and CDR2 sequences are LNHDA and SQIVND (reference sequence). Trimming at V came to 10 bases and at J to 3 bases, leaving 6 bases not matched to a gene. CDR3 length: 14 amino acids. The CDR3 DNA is TGTGCCATCTCCGGGACAGGGCACACCGGGGAGCTGTTTTTT. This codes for CAISGTGHTGELFF.